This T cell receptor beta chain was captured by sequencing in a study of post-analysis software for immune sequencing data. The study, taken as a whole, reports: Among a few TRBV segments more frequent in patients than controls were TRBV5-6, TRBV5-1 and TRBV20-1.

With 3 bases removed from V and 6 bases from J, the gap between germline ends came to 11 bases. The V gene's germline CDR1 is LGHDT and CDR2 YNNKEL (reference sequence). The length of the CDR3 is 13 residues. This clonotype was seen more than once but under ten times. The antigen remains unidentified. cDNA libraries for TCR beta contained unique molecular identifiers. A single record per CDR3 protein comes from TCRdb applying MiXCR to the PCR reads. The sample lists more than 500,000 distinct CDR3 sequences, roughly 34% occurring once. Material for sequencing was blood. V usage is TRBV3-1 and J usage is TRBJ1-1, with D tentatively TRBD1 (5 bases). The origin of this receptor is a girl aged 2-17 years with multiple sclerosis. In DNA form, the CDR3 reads TGTGCCAGCAGCCAGGACGCGGGGGCTGAAGCTTTCTTT. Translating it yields CASSQDAGAEAFF. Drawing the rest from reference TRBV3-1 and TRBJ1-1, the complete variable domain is DTAVSQTPKYLVTQMGNDKSIKCEQNLGHDTMYWYKQDSKKFLKIMFSYNNKELIINETVPNRFSPKSPDKAHLNLHINSLELGDSAVYFCASSQDAGAEAFFGQGTRLTVV.